The clone carrying this T cell receptor beta chain was seen more than once but under ten times. This sample is drawn from a study of T-cell reconstitution after alpha-beta-depleted transplantation in children. The TCRbeta library was prepared with unique molecular identifiers. TCRdb passed the PCR reads through MiXCR, listing each CDR3 protein once. The sample consists of 600,000 to 700,000 distinct CDR3 sequences, around 16% of them appearing once. CDR1 is MDHEN and CDR2 is SYDVKM in the germline V gene. V was cut by 6 bases and J by 4 bases, with 12 bases left in between. The CDR3 length is 13 residues.

The gene calls are TRBV28 and TRBJ2-5; D is unclear. The source was PBMCs from the stem cell graft donor, collected from the stem cell graft. The TCR originated in a human donor who donated a stem cell graft to a child with acute myeloid leukemia. The CDR3 DNA reads as TGTGCCAGCAGGACCGGTGGTTTAGAGACCCAGTACTTC. As protein: CASRTGGLETQYF.